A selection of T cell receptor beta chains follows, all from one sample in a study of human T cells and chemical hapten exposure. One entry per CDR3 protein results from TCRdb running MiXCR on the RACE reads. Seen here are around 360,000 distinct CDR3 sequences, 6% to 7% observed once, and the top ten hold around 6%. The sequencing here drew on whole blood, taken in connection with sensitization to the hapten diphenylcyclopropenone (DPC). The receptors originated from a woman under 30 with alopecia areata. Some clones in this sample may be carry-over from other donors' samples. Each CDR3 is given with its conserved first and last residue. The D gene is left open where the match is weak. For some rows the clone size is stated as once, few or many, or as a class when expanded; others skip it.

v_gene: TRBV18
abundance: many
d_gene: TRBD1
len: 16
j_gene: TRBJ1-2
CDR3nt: TGTGCCAGCTCCGTAATTGGGACAGACCTTAACTATGGCTACACCTTC
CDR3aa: CASSVIGTDLNYGYTF

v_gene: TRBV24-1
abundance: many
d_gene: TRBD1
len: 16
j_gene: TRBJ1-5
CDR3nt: TGTGCCACCAGTGATTCCGGGACAGGGGGCAATCAGCCCCAGCATTTT
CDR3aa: CATSDSGTGGNQPQHF

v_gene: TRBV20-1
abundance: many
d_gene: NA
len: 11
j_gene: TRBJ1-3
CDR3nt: TGCAGTGCTTACCTCCGAAACACCATATATTTT
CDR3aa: CSAYLRNTIYF

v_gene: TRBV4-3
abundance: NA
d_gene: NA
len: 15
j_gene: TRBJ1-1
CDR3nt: TGCGCCAGCAGCCAAGATGGTTGGCTTAACACTGAAGCTTTCTTT
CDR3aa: CASSQDGWLNTEAFF

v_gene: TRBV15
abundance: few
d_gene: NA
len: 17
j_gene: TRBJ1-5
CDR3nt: TGTGCCACCAGCAGAGATTACAGCCCTTATAGCAATCAGCCCCAGCATTTT
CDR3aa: CATSRDYSPYSNQPQHF

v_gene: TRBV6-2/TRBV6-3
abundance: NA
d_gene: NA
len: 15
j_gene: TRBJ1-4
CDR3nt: TGTGCCAGCAGATCCCAATGGGTTCGTCCTGAAAAACTGTTTTTT
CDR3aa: CASRSQWVRPEKLFF

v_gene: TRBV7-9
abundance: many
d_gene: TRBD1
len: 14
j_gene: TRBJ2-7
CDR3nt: TGTGCCAGCAGCTTGGGGGGACAGGCGGGAGAGCAGTACTTC
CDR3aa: CASSLGGQAGEQYF

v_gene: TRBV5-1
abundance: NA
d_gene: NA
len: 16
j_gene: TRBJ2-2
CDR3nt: TGCGCCAGCAGCTTGCGGGAAAGAACGAACACCGGGGAGCTGTTTTTT
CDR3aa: CASSLRERTNTGELFF

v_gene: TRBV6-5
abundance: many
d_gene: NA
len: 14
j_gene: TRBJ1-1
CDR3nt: TGTGCCAGCAGTTACCGTGTGGAGAACACTGAAGCTTTCTTT
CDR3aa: CASSYRVENTEAFF

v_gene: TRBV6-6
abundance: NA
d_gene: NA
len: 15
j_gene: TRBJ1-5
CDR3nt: TGTGCCAGCAGCCTCCCCGGGGGACCCAATCAGCCCCAGCATTTT
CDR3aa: CASSLPGGPNQPQHF

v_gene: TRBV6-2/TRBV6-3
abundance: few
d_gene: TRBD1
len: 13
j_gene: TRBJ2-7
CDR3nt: TGTGCCAGCTCCGACAGGGGGATCGACGAGCAGTACTTC
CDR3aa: CASSDRGIDEQYF

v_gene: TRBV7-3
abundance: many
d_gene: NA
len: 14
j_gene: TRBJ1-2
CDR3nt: TGTGCCAGCAGCCCGACGGGGGGTACTTATGGCTACACCTTC
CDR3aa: CASSPTGGTYGYTF

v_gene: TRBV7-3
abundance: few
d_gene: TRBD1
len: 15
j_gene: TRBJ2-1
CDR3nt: TGTGCCAGCAGCCTACAGGGGGCTAAATACAATGAGCAGTTCTTC
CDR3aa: CASSLQGAKYNEQFF

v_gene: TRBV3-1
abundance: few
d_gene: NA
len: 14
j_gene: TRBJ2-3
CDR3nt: TGTGCCAGCAGCCAAGACGGGGCTGGCAATACGCAGTATTTT
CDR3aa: CASSQDGAGNTQYF

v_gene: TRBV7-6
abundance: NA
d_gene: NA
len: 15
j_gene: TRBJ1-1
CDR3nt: TGTGCCAGCAGCTTCGGGCCCCACCTGAACACTGAAGCTTTCTTT
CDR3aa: CASSFGPHLNTEAFF

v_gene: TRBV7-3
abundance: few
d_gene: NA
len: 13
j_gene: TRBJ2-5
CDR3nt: TGTGCCAGCAGCTTCGACAGAAGGGAGACCCAGTACTTC
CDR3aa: CASSFDRRETQYF

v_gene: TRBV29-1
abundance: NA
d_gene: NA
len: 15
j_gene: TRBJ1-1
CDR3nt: TGCAGCACCTGGACAGCCCGGGAAATGAACACTGAAGCTTTCTTT
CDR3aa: CSTWTAREMNTEAFF

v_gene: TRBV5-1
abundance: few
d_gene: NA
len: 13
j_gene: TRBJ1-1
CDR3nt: TGCGCCAGCAGCTTTGGGGATGCCACTGAAGCTTTCTTT
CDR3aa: CASSFGDATEAFF

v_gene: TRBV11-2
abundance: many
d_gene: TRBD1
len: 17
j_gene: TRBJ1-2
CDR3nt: TGTGCCAGCAGCTCCCCGCGGGGACAGGGGCCACCTTATGGCTACACCTTC
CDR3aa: CASSSPRGQGPPYGYTF

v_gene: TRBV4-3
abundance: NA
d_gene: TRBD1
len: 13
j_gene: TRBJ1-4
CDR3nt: TGCGCCAGTAGGGACAGCTCTAATGAAAAACTGTTTTTT
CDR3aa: CASRDSSNEKLFF

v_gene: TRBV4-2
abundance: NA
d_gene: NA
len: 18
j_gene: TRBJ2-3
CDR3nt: TGTGCCAGCAGCCAAGTACCAACTAGCTCGGGGACGACAGATACGCAGTATTTT
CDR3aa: CASSQVPTSSGTTDTQYF

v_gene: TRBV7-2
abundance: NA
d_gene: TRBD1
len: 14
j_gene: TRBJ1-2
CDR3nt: TGTGCCAGCAGCTTAGGGACAGGACTATATGGCTACACCTTC
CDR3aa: CASSLGTGLYGYTF

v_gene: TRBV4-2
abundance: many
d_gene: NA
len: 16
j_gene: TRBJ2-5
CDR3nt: TGTGCCAGCAGCCAAGATTTTGTGAGTGCCCCAGAGACCCAGTACTTC
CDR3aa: CASSQDFVSAPETQYF

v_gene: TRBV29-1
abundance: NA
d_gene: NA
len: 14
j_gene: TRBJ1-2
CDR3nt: TGCAGCGTTGAAGATATAACACAGAACTATGGCTACACCTTC
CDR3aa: CSVEDITQNYGYTF

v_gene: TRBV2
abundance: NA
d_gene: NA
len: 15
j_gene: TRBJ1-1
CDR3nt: TGTGCCAGCAGTGATTCCGTTACAGGGAACACTGAAGCTTTCTTT
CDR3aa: CASSDSVTGNTEAFF

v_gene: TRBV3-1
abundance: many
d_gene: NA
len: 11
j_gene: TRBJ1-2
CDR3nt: TGTGCCAGCAGTCAGAGTAGTGGCTACACCTTC
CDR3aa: CASSQSSGYTF

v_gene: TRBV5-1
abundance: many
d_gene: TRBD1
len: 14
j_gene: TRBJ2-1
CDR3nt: TGCGCCAGCAGCACCTCGACAGGGCTCAATGAGCAGTTCTTC
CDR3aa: CASSTSTGLNEQFF

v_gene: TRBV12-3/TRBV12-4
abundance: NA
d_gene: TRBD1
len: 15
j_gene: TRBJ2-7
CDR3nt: TGTGCCAGCAGTTTGGGTACCGGGACAGGTCGCGAGCAGTACTTC
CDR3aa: CASSLGTGTGREQYF

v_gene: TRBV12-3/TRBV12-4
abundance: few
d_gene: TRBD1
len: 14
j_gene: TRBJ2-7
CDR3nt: TGTGCCAGCAGTGGGGACAGGGAGTGGAGGGAGCAGTACTTC
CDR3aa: CASSGDREWREQYF

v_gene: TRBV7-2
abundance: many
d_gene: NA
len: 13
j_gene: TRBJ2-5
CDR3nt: TGTGCCAGCAGCTACCGACAGCAAGAGACCCAGTACTTC
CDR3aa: CASSYRQQETQYF

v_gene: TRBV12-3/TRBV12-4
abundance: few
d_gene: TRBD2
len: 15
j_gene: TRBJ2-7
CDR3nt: TGTGCCAGCAGTACTATAGCGGGGGGGCGAGTCGAGCAGTACTTC
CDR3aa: CASSTIAGGRVEQYF

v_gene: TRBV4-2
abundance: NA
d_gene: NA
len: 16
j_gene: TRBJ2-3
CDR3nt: TGTGCCAGCAGCCAAGTAACCCCTCTAGGACCTGATACGCAGTATTTT
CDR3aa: CASSQVTPLGPDTQYF

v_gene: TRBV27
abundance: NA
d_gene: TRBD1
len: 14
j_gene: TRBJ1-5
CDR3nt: TGTGCCAGCTCCGGGACAGGAGATTATCAGCCCCAGCATTTT
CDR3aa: CASSGTGDYQPQHF

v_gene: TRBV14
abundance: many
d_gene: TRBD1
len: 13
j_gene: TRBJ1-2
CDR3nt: TGTGCCAGCAGCCAAGGACAGGGGTATGGCTACACCTTC
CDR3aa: CASSQGQGYGYTF

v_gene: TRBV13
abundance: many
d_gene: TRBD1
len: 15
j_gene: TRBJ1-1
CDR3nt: TGTGCCAGCAGCTCCTCCGGGACAGGGAACACTGAAGCTTTCTTT
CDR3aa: CASSSSGTGNTEAFF

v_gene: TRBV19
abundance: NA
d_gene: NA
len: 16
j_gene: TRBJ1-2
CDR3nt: TGTGCCAGTAGTCGATATGGGACCGACGCTAACTATGGCTACACCTTC
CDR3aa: CASSRYGTDANYGYTF

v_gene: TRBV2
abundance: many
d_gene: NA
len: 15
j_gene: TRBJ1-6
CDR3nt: TGTGCCAGCAGTGAAGACAGGGTCTATAATTCACCCCTCCACTTT
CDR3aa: CASSEDRVYNSPLHF

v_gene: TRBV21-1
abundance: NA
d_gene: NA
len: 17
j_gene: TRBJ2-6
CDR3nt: TGTGCCAGCAGCAAAAGGGAGGATCCCTCTGGGGCCAACGTCCTGACTTTC
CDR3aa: CASSKREDPSGANVLTF

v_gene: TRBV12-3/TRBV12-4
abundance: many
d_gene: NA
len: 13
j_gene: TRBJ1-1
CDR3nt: TGTGCCAGCAGGACAAGGAGGGGGGTTGAAGCTTTCTTT
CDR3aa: CASRTRRGVEAFF

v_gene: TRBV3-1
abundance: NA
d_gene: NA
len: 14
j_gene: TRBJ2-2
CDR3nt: TGTGCCAGCAGCCAAGATACGGTTATCGGGGAGCTGTTTTTT
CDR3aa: CASSQDTVIGELFF

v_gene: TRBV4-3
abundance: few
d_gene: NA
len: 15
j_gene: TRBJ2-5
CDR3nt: TGCGCCAGCAGCCCCGGAGCGGCGCCCCAAGAGACCCAGTACTTC
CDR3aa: CASSPGAAPQETQYF

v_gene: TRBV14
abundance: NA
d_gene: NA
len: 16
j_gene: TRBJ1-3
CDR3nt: TGTGCCAGCAGTCCTTTGGAAGGGTGGCCTGGAAACACCATATATTTT
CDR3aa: CASSPLEGWPGNTIYF

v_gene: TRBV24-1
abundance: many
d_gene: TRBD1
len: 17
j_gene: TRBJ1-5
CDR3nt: TGTGCCACCAGTGGCGGCAGGGGGGCGCTGAGCAATCAGCCCCAGCATTTT
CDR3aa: CATSGGRGALSNQPQHF

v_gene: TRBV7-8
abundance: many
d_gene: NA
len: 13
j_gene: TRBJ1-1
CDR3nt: TGTGCCAGCAGCCACTTATGGGACACTGAAGCTTTCTTT
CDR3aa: CASSHLWDTEAFF

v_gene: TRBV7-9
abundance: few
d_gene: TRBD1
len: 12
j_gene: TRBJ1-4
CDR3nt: TGTGCCAGCGACAGGGGTAATGAAAAACTGTTTTTT
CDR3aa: CASDRGNEKLFF

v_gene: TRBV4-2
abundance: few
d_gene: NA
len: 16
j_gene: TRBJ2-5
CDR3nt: TGTGCCAGCAGCCAAGAGTCGCAGGGCGGTATCGAGACCCAGTACTTC
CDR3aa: CASSQESQGGIETQYF

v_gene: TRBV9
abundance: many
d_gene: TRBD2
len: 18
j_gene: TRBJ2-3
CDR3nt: TGTGCCAGCAGCGTGGTAGTGACTAGCGGGGGGGAGGCAGATACGCAGTATTTT
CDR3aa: CASSVVVTSGGEADTQYF

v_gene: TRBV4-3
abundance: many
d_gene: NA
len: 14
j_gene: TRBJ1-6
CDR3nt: TGCGCCAGCAGCCAAGAATTTCGGGATTCACCCCTCCACTTT
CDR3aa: CASSQEFRDSPLHF

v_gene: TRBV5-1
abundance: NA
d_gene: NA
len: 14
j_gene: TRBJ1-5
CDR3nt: TGCGCCAGCAGCTTCAAGGGGGGAGAGCAGCCCCAGCATTTT
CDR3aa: CASSFKGGEQPQHF

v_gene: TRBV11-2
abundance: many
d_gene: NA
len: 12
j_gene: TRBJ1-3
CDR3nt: TGTGCCAGCACCATAGGGAGCCGCACCATATATTTT
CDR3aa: CASTIGSRTIYF

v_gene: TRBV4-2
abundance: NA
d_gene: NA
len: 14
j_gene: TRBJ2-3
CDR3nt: TGTGCCAGCAGCCAGTTTTTTAGCACAGATACGCAGTATTTT
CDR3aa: CASSQFFSTDTQYF

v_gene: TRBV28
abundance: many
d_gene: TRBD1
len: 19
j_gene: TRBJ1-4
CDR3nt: TGTGCCAGCAGTAAGACCGGGACAGGGGACCTAAGGGCTAATGAAAAACTGTTTTTT
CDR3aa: CASSKTGTGDLRANEKLFF

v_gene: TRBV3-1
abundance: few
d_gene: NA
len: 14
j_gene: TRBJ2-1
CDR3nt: TGTGCCAGCAGCCAAGCGTCAGGCGGTAATGAGCAGTTCTTC
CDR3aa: CASSQASGGNEQFF

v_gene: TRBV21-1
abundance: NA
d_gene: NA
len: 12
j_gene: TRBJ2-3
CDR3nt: TGTGCCAGCAGCATCTTGGTAGATACGCAGTATTTT
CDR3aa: CASSILVDTQYF

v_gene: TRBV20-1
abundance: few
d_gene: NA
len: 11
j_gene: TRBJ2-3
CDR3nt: TGCAGCATGCTCTTATCAAATACGCAGTATTTT
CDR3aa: CSMLLSNTQYF